The 22 T cell receptor beta chains in this list originate from one sample, sequenced in a study of graft-versus-host responses after intestinal transplantation. For these TCRs, the target antigens are not known. Assay: immunoSEQ multiplex PCR; the TCRdb copy retains only in-frame clones and omits some. The sample has more than 90,000 clones, approximately 95% seen once. Source: unstimulated CD8+ T cells sorted from spleen or lymph node cells, taken before intestinal transplant. These TCRs come from a human donor who received an intestinal transplant.

V and J are TRBV7-9 and TRBJ2-7, with D perhaps TRBD1 (6 bases). CDR1 is SEHNR and CDR2 is FQNEAQ in the germline V gene (reference sequence). The CDR3 sequence is 13 residues long. Trimming took off 5 bases at V and 2 bases at J, with 10 bases between the two ends. For the CDR3, the DNA is TGTGCCAGCAGCCCCGGGACACCCTACGAGCAGTACTTC. Translated, it gives CASSPGTPYEQYF.

This chain connects TRBV7-8 to TRBJ1-2; TRBD1 aligns across 7 bases. Germline V gives CDR1 SGHVS, CDR2 FQNEAQ. V trimming: 5 bases; J trimming: 9 bases; junction bases outside the gene matches: 12. This CDR3 comprises 14 residues. The CDR3 DNA reads TGTGCCAGCAGCCCTATCCGGGACAGTGTCAGCTACACCTTC. Protein: CASSPIRDSVSYTF.

The rearrangement links TRBV29-1 to TRBJ2-7, with no clear D. The CDR3 is 12 amino acids. The V gene's germline CDR1 is SQVTM and CDR2 ANQGSEA. Trimming cost V 4 bases and J 0 bases, with 7 bases left between them. CDR3 loop: CSVGPSSYEQYF. DNA of the CDR3: TGCAGCGTTGGTCCCTCCTCCTACGAGCAGTACTTC.

Only one count was recorded for this clone. The chain carries TRBV19 and TRBJ1-1; 11 bases line up with TRBD1. The CDR3 covers 15 residues. V shed 2 bases, J shed 2 bases, and the junction held 1 base outside the gene matches. Germline CDR1 reads LNHDA; CDR2 reads SQIVND (reference sequence). This chain's CDR3 is CASSIWTGGNTEAFF. The CDR3 bases are TGTGCCAGTAGTATATGGACAGGGGGCAACACTGAAGCTTTCTTT.

J is TRBJ2-1 and V is TRBV10-3; TRBD2 agrees at 11 bases. Looked up from germline, CDR1 is ENHRY and CDR2 is SYGVKD. The CDR3 spans 17 residues. The J segment lost 10 bases and the V segment lost 0 bases, leaving 11 bases of the junction unmatched. CDR3 loop: CAISESVAGGPAREQFF. DNA of the CDR3: TGTGCCATCAGTGAGTCCGTAGCGGGAGGGCCGGCCAGGGAGCAGTTCTTC.

The chain carries TRBV15 and TRBJ2-7; 12 bases align to TRBD2. The CDR3 totals 16 residues. V was pared by 3 bases and J by 3 bases, with 6 bases of the junction left unmatched. Germline V CDR1 and CDR2: LNHNV, YYDKDF (reference sequence). The CDR3 is CATSRTLAGGFYEQYF. In nucleotides, the CDR3 is TGTGCCACCAGCAGGACTCTAGCGGGAGGGTTCTACGAGCAGTACTTC.

V usage is TRBV5-4 and J usage is TRBJ1-6; unclear D gene. Per germline, CDR1 SGHNT and CDR2 YYREEE (reference sequence). V was shortened by 0 bases and J by 7 bases, with 5 bases between the two germline ends. This CDR3 has 13 residues. CDR3 loop: CASSLEQNSPLHF. Here the CDR3 DNA reads TGTGCCAGCAGCTTGGAACAGAATTCACCCCTCCACTTT.

The V and J genes are TRBV19 and TRBJ2-7; 8 positions agree with TRBD1. Germline CDR1 LNHDA, CDR2 SQIVND (reference sequence). CDR3 size: 13 residues. Trimming cost V 8 bases and J 3 bases; bases outside gene matches: 6. CDR3 region: CASRGTGDYEQYF. The DNA of the CDR3 is TGTGCCAGTCGCGGGACAGGTGACTACGAGCAGTACTTC.

This rearrangement joins TRBV29-1 to TRBJ2-1, with D perhaps TRBD2 (6 bases). The CDR3 sequence is 14 residues long. Germline CDR1 SQVTM, CDR2 ANQGSEA. Trimming removed 6 bases at V and 0 bases at J, with 12 bases between. The CDR3 nucleotides are TGCAGCGTGCTCCCGGGACTCTCCTACAATGAGCAGTTCTTC. It is translated as CSVLPGLSYNEQFF.

The genes are TRBV4-1 and TRBJ1-2, with 9 bases fitting TRBD1. This CDR3 comprises 15 residues. Germline V gene sequence: CDR1 MGHRA, CDR2 YSYEKL. J was trimmed by 4 bases and V by 1 base; bases with no gene match: 4. The CDR3 sequence: CASSQGTGGTYGYTF. The CDR3 DNA is TGCGCCAGCAGCCAAGGAACAGGGGGCACCTATGGCTACACCTTC.

This clone came up once. The chain joins TRBV5-6 to TRBJ2-1, with 7 bases matching TRBD2. The trim removed 6 bases at V and 6 bases at J, leaving 9 bases unmatched. The germline V gene encodes CDR1 SGHDT and CDR2 YYEEEE. The CDR3 is 14 residues long. DNA for the CDR3: TGTGCCAGCACCCTGGTGTCTAGCGGCAATGAGCAGTTCTTC. Its translation: CASTLVSSGNEQFF. Drawing the rest from reference TRBV5-6 and TRBJ2-1, the complete variable domain is DAGVTQSPTHLIKTRGQQVTLRCSPKSGHDTVSWYQQALGQGPQFIFQYYEEEERQRGNFPDRFSGHQFPNYSSELNVNALLLGDSALYLCASTLVSSGNEQFFGPGTRLTVL.

The V gene is TRBV29-1, the J gene TRBJ1-2; the D gene is possibly TRBD1 (5 bases). Deletions cut 6 bases from V and 5 bases from J, with 16 bases between. Germline loops: CDR1 SQVTM, CDR2 ANQGSEA. The CDR3 loop spans 13 amino acids. The CDR3 DNA follows: TGCAGCGTACCTGTTCAGGGTCCTTATGGCTACACCTTC. Its protein product is CSVPVQGPYGYTF.

This chain uses TRBV7-9 with TRBJ2-3, with a weak D call TRBD2 (5 bases). Trimming cost V 5 bases and J 3 bases, with 12 bases left between them. Germline values: CDR1 SEHNR, CDR2 FQNEAQ (reference sequence). This CDR3 is 14 amino acids long. The CDR3 spells CASSRTDSTDTQYF. The CDR3 DNA is TGTGCCAGCAGCAGAACGGACTCTACAGATACGCAGTATTTT.

The chain is built from TRBV30 and TRBJ1-1; D possibly corresponds to TRBD1 (5 bases). Per germline, CDR1 GTSNPN and CDR2 SVGIG (reference sequence). Trimming cost V 4 bases and J 4 bases, with 13 bases left between them. The CDR3 is made up of 13 amino acids. CDR3: CAWTLGGSTEAFF. Written as DNA, the CDR3 is TGTGCCTGGACTCTGGGGGGGAGCACTGAAGCTTTCTTT.

The genes are TRBV10-3 and TRBJ2-3; possibly TRBD2 for D (6 bases). The CDR3 sequence is 13 residues long. The V gene's germline CDR1 is ENHRY and CDR2 SYGVKD. The V end lost 11 bases, the J end lost 3 bases, and 15 bases lay between the germline ends. This chain's CDR3 is CAAQPSGTDTQYF. The CDR3, as DNA: TGTGCCGCCCAACCGAGCGGGACAGATACGCAGTATTTT.

The chain combines TRBV27 with TRBJ1-2; no definite D call. The V gene lost 5 bases and the J gene lost 1 base, with 23 bases spanning the gap. Looked up from germline, CDR1 is MNHEY and CDR2 is SMNVEV (reference sequence). The CDR3 has 18 amino acids. The CDR3, as DNA: TGTGCCAGCAGTGGCCTGGGAGCGCTGGGTGCTTTTAACTATGGCTACACCTTC. Translating it yields CASSGLGALGAFNYGYTF.

CDR3 sequence: CASSVTSNEQFF. CDR3 coding DNA: TGTGCCAGCAGCGTGACTAGCAATGAGCAGTTCTTC. This chain connects TRBV5-4 to TRBJ2-1, with D perhaps matching TRBD2 (6 bases). V shed 4 bases and J shed 6 bases, with 8 bases lying between them. The CDR3 is 12 residues long. The germline CDR1 and CDR2 sequences are SGHNT and YYREEE (reference sequence).

Here the CDR3 DNA reads TGTGCCAGCAGCTCTAGAGACAGGGGCACTGAAGCTTTCTTT. This encodes CASSSRDRGTEAFF. V is TRBV5-4 and J is TRBJ1-1, with 8 bases matching TRBD1. The CDR3 is 14 amino acids. Trimming took 3 bases from V and 4 from J; bases not matched to a gene: 5. CDR1 is SGHNT and CDR2 is YYREEE in the germline V gene (reference sequence).

The chain recombines TRBV6-5 with TRBJ2-7; unclear D gene. The CDR3 runs to 14 residues. CDR1 and CDR2 (germline): MNHEY, SVGAGI. V was cut by 6 bases and J by 2 bases, with 14 bases left in between. The CDR3: CASSLIETPYEQYF. The CDR3 DNA is TGTGCCAGCAGCCTAATAGAGACACCCTACGAGCAGTACTTC.

This sequence joins TRBV4-1 and TRBJ2-2, with 11 bases lining up with TRBD1. The CDR3 length is 16 residues. V trimming: 1 base; J trimming: 7 bases; junction bases outside the gene matches: 5. Germline lookup yields CDR1 MGHRA and CDR2 YSYEKL. This CDR3 reads CASSQVRTGGHGELFF. The CDR3 region has the DNA TGCGCCAGCAGCCAAGTCAGGACAGGGGGCCACGGGGAGCTGTTTTTT.

V and J are TRBV30 and TRBJ1-2; 9 bases agree with TRBD1. The CDR3 runs 15 residues. V trimming: 3 bases; J trimming: 3 bases; junction bases outside the gene matches: 8. Germline V gene sequence: CDR1 GTSNPN, CDR2 SVGIG (reference sequence). CDR3 nucleotides: TGTGCCTGGAGCCCCGGGACAGGGAGTGACTATGGCTACACCTTC. Protein sequence: CAWSPGTGSDYGYTF.

The chain uses TRBV2 and TRBJ2-5, with unresolved D. Deletions cut 0 bases from V and 2 bases from J, with 4 bases between. This CDR3 is built from 13 residues. The germline CDR1 and CDR2 sequences are SNHLY and FYNNEI. Here the CDR3 DNA reads TGTGCCAGCAGTGAAGCGCGGCAAGAGACCCAGTACTTC. It specifies CASSEARQETQYF.